This TCR beta chain was captured by sequencing in a study of T cell repertoires in cytomegalovirus infection. Looking at the study overall: Both a matching HLA type and CMV infection were indicated by public TCR beta signatures. Study-level points and caveats: There were carriers of CMV plus the relevant HLA, and cumulative public TCR beta family frequency identified them. HLA-C-restricted TCR beta clonotypes specific for CMV led the ex vivo response.

Trimming cost V 3 bases and J 0 bases, with 11 bases left between them. The CDR3 runs to 15 residues. Per the germline V gene, CDR1 is LNHNV and CDR2 is YYDKDF (reference sequence). Concerning this clonotype: Its matching antigen is unknown.

One entry per CDR3 protein, called by TCRdb with MiXCR from the reads. The table lists 500,000 or so distinct CDR3 sequences, more than 15% of them singletons. Sequenced sample: CD8+ T cells from PBMCs. The sequence came from a human donor in good health (CMV status not recorded). Some clones in this sample may be carry-over from other donors' samples. The V call is TRBV15, the J call TRBJ1-2; D gene ambiguous. The CDR3 spells CATSRGRVANYGYTF. The CDR3 DNA reads TGTGCCACCAGCAGGGGGAGGGTGGCTAACTATGGCTACACCTTC.